The present entry profiles one T cell receptor (beta chain) with its context. The antigen remains unidentified. TCRdb's table, derived via immunoSEQ multiplex PCR, lists solely in-frame clones and lacks some. The table has some 120,000 clones, over 75% seen once; the top ten hold under 3.5%. The data are from a study of T cell responses to AZD1222 COVID-19 vaccine. General observations from the study: Just five or six AZD1222 recipients were seropositive at baseline. Clonal diversity may have been underestimated, and the donors were mostly white British, with more females than males.

Germline V lookup: CDR1 MNHEY, CDR2 SMNVEV (reference sequence). V lost 7 bases and J lost 2; bases outside the gene matches: 12. The CDR3 covers 16 residues. Sequencing was performed on peripheral blood, taken on day 0 of AZD1222 vaccination. The chain links TRBV27 to TRBJ1-1, with 8 bases fitting TRBD1. The sequence was obtained from an adult in good health. DNA of the CDR3: TGTGCCAGCATTCTTTTTTACAGGGGGAGAAACACTGAAGCTTTCTTT. Amino acid sequence: CASILFYRGRNTEAFF.